These 9 T cell receptor beta chains were all obtained from the same sample, sequenced in a study of identical twins. TCRdb reanalysed the 5' RACE reads using MiXCR and keeps one entry per CDR3 protein. The sample includes hundreds of thousands of distinct CDR3 sequences, 5.5% to 6.5% of them seen just once. Sequenced: naive T cells sorted from blood. The receptors derive from a man between 18 and 29 years old in good health.

This clonotype has ten or more counts. This chain links TRBV9 with TRBJ2-5; D may be TRBD2 (5 bases). The CDR3 covers 14 residues. Germline V gene lookup returns CDR1 SGDLS and CDR2 YYNGEE. The V end was cut by 2 bases, the J end by 2 bases, with 10 bases between. For the CDR3, the DNA is TGTGCCAGCAGCGTTGCTAGCAGACAAGAGACCCAGTACTTC. Translation gives CASSVASRQETQYF.

This clonotype was picked up a small number of times. The chain employs TRBV4-3 and TRBJ2-1, with 9 bases matching TRBD1. CDR3 size: 14 residues. Germline V lookup: CDR1 LGHNA, CDR2 YSLEER. V gave up 5 bases and J gave up 8 bases; unmatched junction bases: 7. The CDR3 nucleotides are TGCGCCAGCAGCTGGGACAGGGAGATTGATGAGCAGTTCTTC. Residues: CASSWDREIDEQFF.

This clonotype was observed many times. J is TRBJ2-3 and V is TRBV10-3; TRBD2 matches 11 bases. The germline CDR1 and CDR2 sequences are ENHRY and SYGVKD. With V trimmed by 4 bases and J by 4 bases, 13 bases remained unmatched. The CDR3 spans 18 residues. This CDR3 is CAISVSSRLAGNPDTQYF. CDR3 sequence (DNA): TGTGCCATCAGTGTATCTTCGAGACTAGCGGGAAACCCAGATACGCAGTATTTT.

In its sample, this clonotype was seen many times. CDR3 region: CASSLRPTLDKETQYF. CDR3 sequence (DNA): TGTGCCAGCAGTTTACGGCCAACTCTCGATAAAGAGACCCAGTACTTC. The rearrangement uses TRBV28 and TRBJ2-5; D is undetermined. Trimming pared 2 bases from V and 3 bases from J, leaving 16 bases between. Germline V CDR1 and CDR2: MDHEN, SYDVKM. This CDR3 region has 16 residues. The complete variable domain, with remaining parts taken from reference TRBV28 and TRBJ2-5, reads DVKVTQSSRYLVKRTGEKVFLECVQDMDHENMFWYRQDPGLGLRLIYFSYDVKMKEKGDIPEGYSVSREKKERFSLILESASTNQTSMYLCASSLRPTLDKETQYFGPGTRLLVL.

There are a few counts of this clonotype. V gene TRBV29-1 combines with J gene TRBJ2-3, with 7 bases lining up with TRBD1. Per germline, CDR1 SQVTM and CDR2 ANQGSEA. V dropped 7 bases and J dropped 2; count of bases not matched to a gene: 6. The CDR3 is 13 residues long. DNA of the CDR3: TGCAGCGGCAAGGGACAGTACACAGATACGCAGTATTTT. It encodes CSGKGQYTDTQYF.

The rearrangement links TRBV2 to TRBJ2-2; the D call may be TRBD1 or TRBD2 (5 bases each). Germline V gene data show CDR1 as SNHLY and CDR2 as FYNNEI. The CDR3 has 16 residues. V lost 7 bases and J 0 bases, leaving 15 bases between the germline ends. The CDR3 DNA reads TGTGCCAGCATCCCAGAAGGGACCCCGAACACCGGGGAGCTGTTTTTT. This encodes CASIPEGTPNTGELFF.

This clonotype came up a few times. The chain carries TRBV4-2 and TRBJ1-4, with TRBD1 as a possible D gene (5 bases). The germline V gene has CDR1 LGHNA and CDR2 YNFKEQ. The CDR3 covers 13 residues. Trimming removed 5 bases at V and 7 bases at J, with 11 bases between. CDR3 sequence reads: CASSWGRSEKLFF. The CDR3 bases are TGTGCCAGCAGCTGGGGACGAAGTGAAAAACTGTTTTTT.

This clonotype showed up many times. The chain is built from TRBV6-2 or TRBV6-3 and TRBJ1-1, with 7 positions matching TRBD1. The germline V gene has CDR1 MNHEY and CDR2 SVGEGT. There are 15 residues in the CDR3. The ends lost 6 bases at V and 1 base at J; junction bases unmatched: 8. The CDR3: CASRPPGQTNTEAFF. As DNA, the CDR3 is TGTGCCAGCAGACCTCCGGGACAGACGAACACTGAAGCTTTCTTT.

The table lists this clonotype with many counts. The chain couples TRBV7-9 to TRBJ2-3; TRBD2 might be the D (6 bases). The V end lost 4 bases, the J end lost 6 bases, and 23 bases lay between the germline ends. The germline V gene encodes CDR1 SEHNR and CDR2 FQNEAQ (reference sequence). The CDR3 is 17 amino acids. The CDR3 coding sequence is TGTGCCAGCAGCTCTACCCACCGCGGGATAGACGGCGATACGCAGTATTTT. Its translation is CASSSTHRGIDGDTQYF.